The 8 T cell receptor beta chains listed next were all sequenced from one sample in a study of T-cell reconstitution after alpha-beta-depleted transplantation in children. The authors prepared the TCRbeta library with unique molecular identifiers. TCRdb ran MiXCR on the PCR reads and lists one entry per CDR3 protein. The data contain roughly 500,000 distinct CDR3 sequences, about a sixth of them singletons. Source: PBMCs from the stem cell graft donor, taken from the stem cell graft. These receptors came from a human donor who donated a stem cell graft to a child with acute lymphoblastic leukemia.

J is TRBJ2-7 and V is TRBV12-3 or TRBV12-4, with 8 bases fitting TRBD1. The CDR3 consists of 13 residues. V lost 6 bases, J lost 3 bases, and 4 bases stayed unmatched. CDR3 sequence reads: CASSGQGVYEQYF. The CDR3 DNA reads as TGTGCCAGCAGCGGACAGGGAGTCTACGAGCAGTACTTC.

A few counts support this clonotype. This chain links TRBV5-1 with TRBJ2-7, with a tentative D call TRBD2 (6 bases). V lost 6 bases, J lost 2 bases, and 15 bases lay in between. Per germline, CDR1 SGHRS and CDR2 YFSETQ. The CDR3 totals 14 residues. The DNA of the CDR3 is TGCGCCAGCACCTCAATGAGCGGGCCCTACGAGCAGTACTTC. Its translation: CASTSMSGPYEQYF.

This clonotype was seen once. The CDR3 nucleotides read TGCAGTGCTAGAGATAGCGGGAGACGCACAGATACGCAGTATTTT. Protein product: CSARDSGRRTDTQYF. The V call is TRBV20-1, the J call TRBJ2-3, with TRBD2 matching 9 bases. CDR1 is DFQATT and CDR2 is SNEGSKA in the germline V gene (reference sequence). The CDR3 is 15 amino acids. The trim removed 0 bases at V and 1 base at J, leaving 2 bases unmatched.

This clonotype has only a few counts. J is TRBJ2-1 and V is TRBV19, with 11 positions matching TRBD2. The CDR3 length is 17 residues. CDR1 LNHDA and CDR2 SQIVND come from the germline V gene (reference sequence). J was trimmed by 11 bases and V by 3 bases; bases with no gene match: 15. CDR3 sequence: CASSIPELAGAEGKQFF. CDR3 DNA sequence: TGTGCCAGTAGTATCCCTGAACTAGCGGGAGCAGAGGGAAAGCAGTTCTTC.

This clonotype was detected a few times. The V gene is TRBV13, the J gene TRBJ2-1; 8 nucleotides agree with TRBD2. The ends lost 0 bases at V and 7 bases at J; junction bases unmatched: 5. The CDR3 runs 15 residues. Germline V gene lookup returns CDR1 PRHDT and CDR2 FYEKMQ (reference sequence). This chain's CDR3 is CASSLGEGTRNEQFF. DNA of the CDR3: TGTGCCAGCAGCTTAGGCGAAGGGACTAGAAATGAGCAGTTCTTC.

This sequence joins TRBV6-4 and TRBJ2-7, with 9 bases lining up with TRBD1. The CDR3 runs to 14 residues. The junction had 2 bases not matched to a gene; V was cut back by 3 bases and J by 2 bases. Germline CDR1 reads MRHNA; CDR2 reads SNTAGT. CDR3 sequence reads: CASSEGTGTYEQYF. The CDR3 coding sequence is TGTGCCAGCAGTGAGGGGACAGGGACCTACGAGCAGTACTTC.

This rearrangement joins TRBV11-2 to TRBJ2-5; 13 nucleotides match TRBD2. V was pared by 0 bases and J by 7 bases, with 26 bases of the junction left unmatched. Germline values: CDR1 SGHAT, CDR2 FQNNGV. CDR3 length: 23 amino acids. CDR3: CASSLDSIVGGTSGKTRVWTQYF. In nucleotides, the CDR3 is TGTGCCAGCAGCTTAGATTCTATTGTTGGGGGGACTAGCGGGAAAACCAGGGTATGGACCCAGTACTTC.

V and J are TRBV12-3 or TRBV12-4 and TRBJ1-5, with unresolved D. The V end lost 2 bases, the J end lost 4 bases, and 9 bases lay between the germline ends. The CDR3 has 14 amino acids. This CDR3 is CASSLSPRNQPQHF. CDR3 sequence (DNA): TGTGCCAGCAGTTTAAGTCCCAGGAATCAGCCCCAGCATTTT.